This T cell receptor (beta chain) is from a study of blood T cell repertoires in COVID-19. In the study overall: Some COVID-19 samples were acute and others convalescent; all came from the United States, Italy and Spain.

CDR1 and CDR2 (germline): SGDLS, YYNGEE. The CDR3 length is 15 residues. V gave up 0 bases and J gave up 0 bases; unmatched junction bases: 1. TCRdb keeps only in-frame clones here, not all; method: immunoSEQ multiplex PCR. The profile shows 200,000 to 250,000 clones, around 83% of them singletons. Sequencing was done on a sample of peripheral blood. The source is a man aged 45-65 years who had recovered from COVID-19. The chain has TRBV9 and TRBJ2-3; 7 bases match TRBD1. The CDR3 DNA follows: TGTGCCAGCAGCGTAGGACAGGGTAGCACAGATACGCAGTATTTT. Translation: CASSVGQGSTDTQYF.